These T cell receptor beta chains were read from a single sample in a study of T cell responses to AZD1222 COVID-19 vaccine. Sequenced by immunoSEQ multiplex PCR; TCRdb stores in-frame clones only, minus some. The sample has more than 90,000 clones, around 89% seen once; the top ten hold less than 4%. The sequencing used peripheral blood, collected 28 days after the second AZD1222 dose. Receptors originate from an adult who received the AZD1222 COVID-19 vaccine. Both conserved end residues are part of each CDR3. The D gene is left open where the match is weak. Size tells how often a clone was seen (once, few, many) or the class of an expanded clone, and some rows leave it out.

>15|TRBJ1-2|TRBV4-2|NA|NA
TGTGCCAGCAGCGGGTTGACAGACGCTAACTATGGCTACACCTTC
CASSGLTDANYGYTF
>18|TRBJ1-6|TRBV27|TRBD1|NA
TGTGCCAGCAGTCTCCACCCACAGACAGGGGTCAATAATTCACCCCTCCACTTT
CASSLHPQTGVNNSPLHF
>18|TRBJ2-3|TRBV5-1|TRBD2|NA
TGCGCCAGCAGCTCTGGCGGAGGCGGGAGGGCTAAGACAGATACGCAGTATTTT
CASSSGGGGRAKTDTQYF
>14|TRBJ2-7|TRBV27|NA|NA
TGTGCCAGCAGCTGGCAGGAAAGCTCCTACGAGCAGTACTTC
CASSWQESSYEQYF
>15|TRBJ1-2|TRBV4-3|NA|few
TGCGCCAGCAGCAGTGGGGGGCGAGAGGTCTATGGCTACACCTTC
CASSSGGREVYGYTF
>13|TRBJ1-1|TRBV11-1|TRBD1|NA
TGTGCCAGCGGCAGGACAGGGAACACTGAAGCTTTCTTT
CASGRTGNTEAFF
>15|TRBJ1-1|TRBV18|NA|once
TGTGCCAGCTCACCACCGTCCGGCGGGAACACTGAAGCTTTCTTT
CASSPPSGGNTEAFF
>14|TRBJ1-2|TRBV6-2/TRBV6-3|NA|NA
TGTGCCAGCAGTCGACGCGATTCTAACTATGGCTACACCTTC
CASSRRDSNYGYTF
>15|TRBJ1-2|TRBV2|TRBD1|NA
TGTGCCAGCAACCCTAGGACAGGGTATGACTATGGCTACACCTTC
CASNPRTGYDYGYTF
>10|TRBJ1-2|TRBV21-1|NA|NA
TGTGCCAGCAGCTTGTATGGCTACACCTTC
CASSLYGYTF
>15|TRBJ1-5|TRBV10-1|TRBD1|NA
TGCGCCTCCTACACCGGGACAGGGGGCGATCAGCCCCAGCATTTT
CASYTGTGGDQPQHF
>16|TRBJ1-2|TRBV18|TRBD1|NA
TGTGCCAGCTCACCACCGATCGCAACAGGGGGCCTTGGCTACACCTTC
CASSPPIATGGLGYTF
>14|TRBJ2-7|TRBV5-1|NA|NA
TGCGCCAGCAGCTTGGCGCTAGACCCTACGAGGCAGTACTTC
CASSLALDPTRQYF
>15|TRBJ1-5|TRBV11-1|NA|NA
TGTGCCAGCAGCCCGCATCGCGCGGATCTTCAGCCCCAGCATTTT
CASSPHRADLQPQHF
>13|TRBJ2-5|TRBV25-1|NA|NA
TGTGCCAGCACCCCACGGGCAGGGAAGACCCAGTACTTC
CASTPRAGKTQYF
>15|TRBJ1-2|TRBV3-1/TRBV3-2|NA|NA
TGTGCCAGCAGCCAAGAATCCCAGGGCTCCTATGGCTACACCTTC
CASSQESQGSYGYTF
>13|TRBJ1-4|TRBV11-3|NA|NA
TGTGCCAGCAGCTTAGGCCAGGGCGAAAAACTGTTTTTT
CASSLGQGEKLFF
>16|TRBJ2-2|TRBV6-4|NA|NA
TGTGCCAGCAGGGCCCTTGGCCTTGCGAACACCGGGGAGCTGTTTTTT
CASRALGLANTGELFF
>16|TRBJ2-1|TRBV5-4|NA|NA
TGTGCCAGCAGCTTGGGTCCCCCACACCTTAGCAATGAGCAGTTCTTC
CASSLGPPHLSNEQFF
>17|TRBJ2-1|TRBV28|NA|NA
TGTGCCAGCAGTTCCCCCAAAGACCCGCCACCCGGGAATGAGCAGTTCTTC
CASSSPKDPPPGNEQFF
>14|TRBJ1-1|TRBV5-1|NA|NA
TGCGCCAGCAGCTTGGGAGCGGCGGCTCTTGAAGCTTTCTTT
CASSLGAAALEAFF
>15|TRBJ2-1|TRBV4-3|TRBD2|NA
TGCGCCAGCAGCCAAGACCTAGCGGGCAACAATGAGCAGTTCTTC
CASSQDLAGNNEQFF
>13|TRBJ2-7|TRBV7-8|NA|NA
TGTGCCAGCAGCTTAGCTAGAACCTACGAGCAGTACTTC
CASSLARTYEQYF
>15|TRBJ2-2|TRBV15|NA|NA
TGTGCCACCAGCGTCAGGACAGTGAACACCGGGGAGCTGTTTTTT
CATSVRTVNTGELFF
>14|TRBJ1-5|TRBV4-3|NA|once
TGCGCCAGCAGCCAAGATCCAGGGGATCAGCCCCAGCATTTT
CASSQDPGDQPQHF
>13|TRBJ2-1|TRBV6-5|NA|few
TGTGCCAGCAGTTCGGGACTGCACAATGAGCAGTTCTTC
CASSSGLHNEQFF
>13|TRBJ1-1|TRBV19|NA|NA
TGTGCCAGTAGTATGGGTGTGGGGGGTGAAGCTTTCTTT
CASSMGVGGEAFF
>15|TRBJ1-4|TRBV4-3|NA|NA
TGCGCCAGCAGCCATGCCGGGACCGTATATGAAAAACTGTTTTTT
CASSHAGTVYEKLFF
>14|TRBJ1-2|TRBV5-4|NA|NA
TGTGCCAGCAGTGGGGATCAGGGATCCTATGGCTACACCTTC
CASSGDQGSYGYTF
>18|TRBJ2-7|TRBV4-1|TRBD2|once
TGCGCCAGCAGCCAAGTACTAGCGGGAGCCTCTCACTCCTACGAGCAGTACTTC
CASSQVLAGASHSYEQYF
>14|TRBJ2-2|TRBV19|NA|once
TGTGCCAGTAGTATAGCGGGGGTAACCGGGGAGCTGTTTTTT
CASSIAGVTGELFF
>13|TRBJ1-6|TRBV27|NA|NA
TGTGCCAGCAGCTGGGACAACAATTCACCCCTCCACTTT
CASSWDNNSPLHF
>14|TRBJ1-3|TRBV5-4|NA|NA
TGTGCCAGCAGCGGAGATCCCTCTGGAAACACCATATATTTT
CASSGDPSGNTIYF
>18|TRBJ2-2|TRBV7-6|TRBD2|NA
TGTGCCAGCAGCTTAGCGGCGCGGGGGGGCCCGGGCACCGGGGAGCTGTTTTTT
CASSLAARGGPGTGELFF
>17|TRBJ1-3|TRBV7-6|TRBD1|NA
TGTGCCAGCAGCTTAGCTGGACAGGGGGCTTCTGGAAACACCATATATTTT
CASSLAGQGASGNTIYF
>13|TRBJ2-2|TRBV11-3|NA|NA
TGTGCCAGCAGCCCGTCGTTCACCGGGGAGCTGTTTTTT
CASSPSFTGELFF
>13|TRBJ1-5|TRBV28|TRBD1|NA
TGTGCGTCGGACAGGGGGCTTAATCAGCCCCAGCATTTT
CASDRGLNQPQHF
>14|TRBJ2-3|TRBV10-3|NA|NA
TGTGCCATCAGTGAGCCTCAGAGCACAGATACGCAGTATTTT
CAISEPQSTDTQYF
>15|TRBJ2-7|TRBV7-2|NA|NA
TGTGCCAGCAGCTTGCCTGGACGGAGGAGCTACGAGCAGTACTTC
CASSLPGRRSYEQYF
>15|TRBJ2-7|TRBV7-2|TRBD2|once
TGTGCCAGCAGCATGTCTAGCGGGAGTTTTCTTTTTCAGTACTTC
CASSMSSGSFLFQYF